The 8 T cell receptor beta chains below all came from one sample that was sequenced in a study of T-cell memory formation after mild COVID-19. TCRdb ran MiXCR on the 5' RACE reads and lists one entry per CDR3 protein. This sample has roughly 190,000 distinct CDR3 sequences, with more than 25% found just once. The sample consisted of PBMCs or a T cell subset sorted from them (not recorded which). The receptor source for this set is an adult woman who had mild COVID-19 (a few samples of this study predate the infection). Cell type and time point are not known.

In this sample, this clonotype turned up a few times. The V call is TRBV5-4, the J call TRBJ2-3; D unclear. V was trimmed by 4 bases and J by 4 bases, leaving 13 bases between them. CDR1 and CDR2 (germline): SGHNT, YYREEE (reference sequence). This CDR3 is built from 14 residues. This CDR3 is CASSMRRFADTQYF. For the CDR3, the DNA is TGTGCCAGCAGCATGAGGCGGTTCGCAGATACGCAGTATTTT.

The chain employs TRBV6-6 and TRBJ1-3; D uncertain. The V gene lost 2 bases and the J gene lost 4 bases, with 6 bases spanning the gap. The CDR3 sequence is 13 residues long. Germline V gives CDR1 MNHNY, CDR2 SVGAGI (reference sequence). CDR3 DNA sequence: TGTGCCAGCAGTTACGGCAGGGGAAACACCATATATTTT. It is translated as CASSYGRGNTIYF.

This clonotype has a handful of counts. The chain is built from TRBV7-9 and TRBJ2-3, with 14 bases matching TRBD2. Trimming removed 4 bases from V and 3 bases from J; junction bases left unmatched: 12. Germline V CDR1 and CDR2: SEHNR, FQNEAQ (reference sequence). The CDR3 has 19 residues. The CDR3 is CASSSKTSGGAFETDTQYF. The CDR3 DNA reads as TGTGCCAGCAGCTCCAAGACTAGCGGGGGGGCATTCGAAACAGATACGCAGTATTTT.

V is TRBV20-1 and J is TRBJ2-7, with 8 bases aligning to TRBD1. The CDR3 spans 14 residues. In germline, CDR1 is DFQATT, CDR2 SNEGSKA (reference sequence). The ends lost 3 bases at V and 1 base at J; junction bases unmatched: 5. Here the CDR3 reads CSARRTGISYEQYF. Here the CDR3 DNA reads TGCAGTGCTAGGAGGACAGGGATTTCCTACGAGCAGTACTTC.

The V gene is TRBV7-9, the J gene TRBJ2-7, with D unresolved. The CDR3 sequence is 14 residues long. Germline assignment: CDR1 SEHNR and CDR2 FQNEAQ (reference sequence). V dropped 4 bases and J dropped 2 bases, with 12 bases sitting between them. DNA for the CDR3: TGTGCCAGCAGCTGGGTTGGGCACGCCTACGAGCAGTACTTC. This translates into CASSWVGHAYEQYF.

The CDR3 sequence is CASSPREGALTQYF. CDR3 in DNA: TGTGCCAGCAGTCCCCGGGAGGGGGCCCTTACGCAGTATTTT. V is TRBV27 and J is TRBJ2-3; a possible D gene is TRBD2 (8 bases). Germline CDR1 and CDR2: MNHEY and SMNVEV (reference sequence). V lost 5 bases to trimming and J lost 8 bases, with 17 bases between them. The CDR3 runs to 14 residues.

V usage is TRBV7-8 and J usage is TRBJ2-3; tentative D call: TRBD1 (6 bases). This CDR3 contains 14 residues. CDR1 and CDR2 from the germline V gene are SGHVS and FQNEAQ. V lost 5 bases and J 6 bases, leaving 15 bases between the germline ends. CDR3 region: CASSIVQGMDTQYF. As DNA, the CDR3 is TGTGCCAGCAGCATCGTCCAGGGGATGGATACGCAGTATTTT.

This chain links TRBV20-1 with TRBJ2-5, with a weak D call TRBD2 (6 bases). The V and J ends lost 6 bases and 5 bases respectively, with 10 bases between them. The CDR3 contains 11 residues. The germline V gene has CDR1 DFQATT and CDR2 SNEGSKA (reference sequence). The CDR3 loop reads CSAPRGETQYF. The CDR3 DNA is TGCAGTGCCCCTCGGGGGGAGACCCAGTACTTC.